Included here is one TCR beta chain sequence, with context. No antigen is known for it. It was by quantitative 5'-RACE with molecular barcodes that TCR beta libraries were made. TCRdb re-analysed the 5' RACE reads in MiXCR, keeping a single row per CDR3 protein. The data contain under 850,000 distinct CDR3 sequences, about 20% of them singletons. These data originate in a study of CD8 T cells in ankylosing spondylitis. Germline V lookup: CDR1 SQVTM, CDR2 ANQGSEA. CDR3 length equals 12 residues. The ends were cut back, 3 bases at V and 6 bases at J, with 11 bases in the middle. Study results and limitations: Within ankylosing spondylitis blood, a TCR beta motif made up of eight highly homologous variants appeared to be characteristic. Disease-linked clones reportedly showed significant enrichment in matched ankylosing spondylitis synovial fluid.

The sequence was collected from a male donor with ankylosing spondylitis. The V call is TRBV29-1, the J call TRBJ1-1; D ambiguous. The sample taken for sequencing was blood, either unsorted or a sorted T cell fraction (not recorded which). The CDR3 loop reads CSVEPREAEAFF. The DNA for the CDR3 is TGCAGCGTTGAGCCAAGGGAAGCTGAAGCTTTCTTT.